A selection of T cell receptor beta chains follows, all from one sample in a study of cytomegalovirus exposure and HLA in healthy donors. TCRdb's table, derived via immunoSEQ multiplex PCR, lists solely in-frame clones and lacks some. The table shows some 110,000 clones, with roughly 12% occurring only once. The sequencing sample was made of PBMCs. These receptors all come from a man aged 35-49 years in good health and CMV-seropositive. CDR3s include the opening cysteine and the closing phenylalanine or tryptophan. A D gene is named only where the DNA matches it firmly.

V | D | CDR3
TRBV6-5 | NA | CASGWAGSTDTQYF
TRBV19 | TRBD1 | CASSIGTGSGNTIYF
TRBV27 | TRBD1 | CASSSGQVVNEQFF
TRBV28 | TRBD1 | CASSYPGQLTEAFF
TRBV6-5 | TRBD1 | CASSYSGTGDEKLFF
TRBV21-1 | NA | CASSKVTGGRYEQYF
TRBV5-1 | NA | CASSLGENSPLHF
TRBV5-4 | TRBD1 | CASSPGQWDEKLFF
TRBV4-3 | TRBD1 | CASPHPEKDREKLFF
TRBV9 | NA | CASSVSIAGSQHNEQFF
TRBV30 | NA | CAWSGGGGQPQHF
TRBV2 | TRBD2 | CASSVGLAGVNEQFF
TRBV6-5 | NA | CASREDRNYNEQFF
TRBV5-1 | NA | CASSRNRDPSYNEQFF
TRBV10-3 | TRBD1 | CAISEPKTGTRSGQNSYNEQFF
TRBV5-4 | NA | CASSLALSTEAFF
TRBV9 | TRBD1 | CASSVEGTGGYEQYF
TRBV30 | NA | CAWNRGTISPLHF
TRBV5-1 | NA | CASSPGQPLAGYTF
TRBV27 | TRBD2 | CASSLLLAGGPYEQYF
TRBV11-2 | NA | CASSPLGLASDEQYF